The clone carrying this T cell receptor (beta chain) was counted between two and nine times. Its matching antigen is unknown. The second PCR ran roughly 6 to 12 cycles with a sample-barcoded 5' primer and J-beta primers. At least 2.5 million CDR3-containing paired-end reads were obtained per sample. TCRdb re-called the 5' RACE reads with MiXCR, one entry per CDR3 protein. The profile shows some 1.5 million distinct CDR3 sequences, approximately 28% of them singletons. The germline V and J ends were trimmed by 6 bases and 0 bases, with 9 bases remaining between them. Looked up from germline, CDR1 is MNHEY and CDR2 is SVGEGT. This CDR3 contains 15 residues. This record comes from a study of blood T cells in healthy people across ages. Findings and limits, study-wide: Age brought a roughly linear fall in TCR beta diversity measured per million T cells. The study found TCR beta diversity correlated strongly with naive T cell percentage.

Per-sample PBMC isolation yielded at least 7 million cells. The V gene is TRBV6-2 or TRBV6-3, the J gene TRBJ2-6; TRBD2 is a possible D gene (5 bases). What was sequenced was blood. The source of this sequence is a woman aged 25 to 45 in good health. CDR3 bases: TGTGCCAGCAGATGGAGGCACTCTGGGGCCAACGTCCTGACTTTC. Its protein is CASRWRHSGANVLTF.